This TCR beta chain was retrieved from a study of cytomegalovirus exposure and HLA in healthy donors. Study-level information: In an early release, HLA-typed donors contributed 90 million or so unique TCR sequences.

Both 60 Vbeta primers and 13 Jbeta primers went into the PCR. Clones were sequenced by immunoSEQ multiplex PCR, and TCRdb holds only the in-frame ones, with some missing. The data contain approximately 190,000 clones, more than 65% of them singletons. V was trimmed by 3 bases and J by 0 bases, leaving 11 bases between them. The CDR3 is 15 residues long. CDR1 and CDR2 (germline): LNHDA, SQIVND (reference sequence). About this clone: Its antigen is unidentified.

Overall study findings and caveats: The CMV antigen specificity of a few CMV-associated chains was confirmed through in vitro analysis.

The sequenced sample consisted of PBMCs. The chain has TRBV19 and TRBJ1-2, with TRBD1 as a possible D gene (5 bases). The sequence derives from a man aged 35 to 55 in good health and CMV-seropositive. The CDR3 region is CASSIGGEANYGYTF. CDR3 nucleotide sequence: TGTGCCAGTAGTATTGGAGGGGAAGCTAACTATGGCTACACCTTC.